This entry is about one T cell receptor (beta chain). The data belong to a study of control samples from healthy donors and cancer patients. Germline V gene lookup returns CDR1 SGHTA and CDR2 FQGNSA. This CDR3 contains 15 residues. The V end lost 0 bases, the J end lost 4 bases, and 9 bases lay between the germline ends. The table came from immunoSEQ multiplex PCR; TCRdb's copy has only in-frame clones and leaves some out. The table lists approximately 120,000 clones, roughly 91% of them singletons, with 17% in the top ten. The clonotype was recovered from a woman aged 45-65 years in good health. The chain recombines TRBV7-2 with TRBJ1-4; maybe TRBD1 (5 bases). The sample consisted of blood. CDR3 nucleotide sequence: TGTGCCAGCAGCTTAGCCGGGGCCCTTAATGAAAAACTGTTTTTT. The encoded protein is CASSLAGALNEKLFF. Using reference TRBV7-2 and TRBJ1-4 for the parts outside the CDR3, the full variable domain is GAGVSQSPSNKVTEKGKDVELRCDPISGHTALYWYRQSLGQGLEFLIYFQGNSAPDKSGLPSDRFSAERTGGSVSTLTIQRTQQEDSAVYLCASSLAGALNEKLFFGSGTQLSVL.